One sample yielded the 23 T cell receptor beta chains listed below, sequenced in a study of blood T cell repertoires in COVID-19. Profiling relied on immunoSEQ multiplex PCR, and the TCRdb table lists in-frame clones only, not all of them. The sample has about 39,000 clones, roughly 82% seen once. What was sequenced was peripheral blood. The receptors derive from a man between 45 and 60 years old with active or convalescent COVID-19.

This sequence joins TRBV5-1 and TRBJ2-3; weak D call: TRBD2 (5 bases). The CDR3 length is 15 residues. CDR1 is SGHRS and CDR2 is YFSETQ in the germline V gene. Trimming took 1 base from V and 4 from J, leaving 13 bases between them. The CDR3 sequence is CASSLLSGFADTQYF. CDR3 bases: TGCGCCAGCAGCTTGCTGTCGGGGTTTGCAGATACGCAGTATTTT.

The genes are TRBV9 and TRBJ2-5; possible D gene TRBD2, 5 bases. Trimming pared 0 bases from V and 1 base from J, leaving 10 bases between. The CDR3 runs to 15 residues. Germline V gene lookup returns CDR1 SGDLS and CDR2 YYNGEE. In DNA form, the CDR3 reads TGTGCCAGCAGCGTAGGAGGGAACAGCCAAGAGACCCAGTACTTC. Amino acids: CASSVGGNSQETQYF.

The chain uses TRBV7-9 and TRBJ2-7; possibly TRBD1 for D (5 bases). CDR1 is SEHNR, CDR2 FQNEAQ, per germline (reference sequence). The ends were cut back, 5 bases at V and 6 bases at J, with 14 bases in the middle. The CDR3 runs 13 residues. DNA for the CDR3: TGTGCCAGCAGCCAAGGGGCGCGTTTCGAGCAGTACTTC. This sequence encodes CASSQGARFEQYF.

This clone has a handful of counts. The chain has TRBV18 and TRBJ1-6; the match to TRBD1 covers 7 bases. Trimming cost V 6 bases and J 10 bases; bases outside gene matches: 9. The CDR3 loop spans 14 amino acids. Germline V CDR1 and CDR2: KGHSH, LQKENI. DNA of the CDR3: TGTGCCAGCTCGCCGACAGGGTCGGCGTCACCCCTCCACTTT. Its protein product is CASSPTGSASPLHF.

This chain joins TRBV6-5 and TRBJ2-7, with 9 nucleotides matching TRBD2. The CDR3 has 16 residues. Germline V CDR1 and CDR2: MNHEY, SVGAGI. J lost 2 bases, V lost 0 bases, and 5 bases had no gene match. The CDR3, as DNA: TGTGCCAGCAGTTACTCATGGGGCGGGGGGGCCTACGAGCAGTACTTC. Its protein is CASSYSWGGGAYEQYF.

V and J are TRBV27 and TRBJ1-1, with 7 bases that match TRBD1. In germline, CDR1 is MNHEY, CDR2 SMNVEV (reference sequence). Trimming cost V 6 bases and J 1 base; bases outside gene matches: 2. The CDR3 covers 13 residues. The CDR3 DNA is TGTGCCAGCAGGACAGGGACGAACACTGAAGCTTTCTTT. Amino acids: CASRTGTNTEAFF.

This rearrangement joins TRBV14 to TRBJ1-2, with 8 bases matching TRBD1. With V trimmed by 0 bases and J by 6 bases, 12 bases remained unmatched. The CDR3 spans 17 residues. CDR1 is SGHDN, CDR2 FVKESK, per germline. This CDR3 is CASSQDLYGRGRDGYTF. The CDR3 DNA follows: TGTGCCAGCAGCCAAGATCTTTATGGCAGGGGGCGAGATGGCTACACCTTC.

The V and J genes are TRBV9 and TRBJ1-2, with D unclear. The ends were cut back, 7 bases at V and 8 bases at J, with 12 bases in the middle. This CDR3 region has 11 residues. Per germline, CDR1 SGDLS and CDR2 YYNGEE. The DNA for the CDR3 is TGTGCCAGCCGGGGAAGGGAGGGCTACACCTTC. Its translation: CASRGREGYTF.

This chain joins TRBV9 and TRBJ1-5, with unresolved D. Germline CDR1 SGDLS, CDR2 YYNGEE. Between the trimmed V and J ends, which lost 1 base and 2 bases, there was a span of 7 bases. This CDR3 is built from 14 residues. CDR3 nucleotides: TGTGCCAGCAGCGTATCCGGGGGCAATCAGCCCCAGCATTTT. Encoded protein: CASSVSGGNQPQHF.

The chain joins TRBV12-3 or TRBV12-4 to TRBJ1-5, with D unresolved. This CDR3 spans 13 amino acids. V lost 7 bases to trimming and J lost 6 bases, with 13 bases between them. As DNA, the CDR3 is TGTGCCAGCAACCGGGGAGGTGGTCAGCCCCAGCATTTT. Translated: CASNRGGGQPQHF.

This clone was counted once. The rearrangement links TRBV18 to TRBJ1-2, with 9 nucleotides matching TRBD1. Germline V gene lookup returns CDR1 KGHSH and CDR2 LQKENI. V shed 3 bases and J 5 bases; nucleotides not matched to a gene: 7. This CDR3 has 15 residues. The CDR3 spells CASSPRDRAGYGYTF. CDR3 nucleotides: TGTGCCAGCTCACCGAGGGACAGGGCTGGGTATGGCTACACCTTC.

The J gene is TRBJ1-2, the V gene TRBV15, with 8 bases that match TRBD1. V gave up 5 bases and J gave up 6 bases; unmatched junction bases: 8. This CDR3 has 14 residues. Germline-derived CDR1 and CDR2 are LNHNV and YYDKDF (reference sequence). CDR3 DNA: TGTGCCACCAGCCCCCGACAGGGGAGGAATGGCTACACCTTC. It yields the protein CATSPRQGRNGYTF. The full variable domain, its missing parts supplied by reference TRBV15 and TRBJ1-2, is DAMVIQNPRYQVTQFGKPVTLSCSQTLNHNVMYWYQQKSSQAPKLLFHYYDKDFNNEADTPDNFQSRRPNTSFCFLDIRSPGLGDTAMYLCATSPRQGRNGYTFGSGTRLTVV.

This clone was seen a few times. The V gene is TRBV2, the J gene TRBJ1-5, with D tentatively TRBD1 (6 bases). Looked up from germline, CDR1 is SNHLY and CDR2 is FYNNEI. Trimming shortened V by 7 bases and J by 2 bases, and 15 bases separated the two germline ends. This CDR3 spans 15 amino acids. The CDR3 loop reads CASTIGDMGNQPQHF. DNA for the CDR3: TGTGCCAGCACCATAGGGGACATGGGCAATCAGCCCCAGCATTTT.

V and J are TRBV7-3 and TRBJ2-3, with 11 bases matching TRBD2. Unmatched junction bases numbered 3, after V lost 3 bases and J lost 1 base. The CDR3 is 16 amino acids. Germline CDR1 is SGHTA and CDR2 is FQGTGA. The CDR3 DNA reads TGTGCCAGCAGCTTTAGCGGGGGGGCCGGCACAGATACGCAGTATTTT. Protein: CASSFSGGAGTDTQYF.

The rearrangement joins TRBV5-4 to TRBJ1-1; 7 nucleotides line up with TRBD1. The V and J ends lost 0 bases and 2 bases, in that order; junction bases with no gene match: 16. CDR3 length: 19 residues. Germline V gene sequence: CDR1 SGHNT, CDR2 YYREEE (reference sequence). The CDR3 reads CASSLGLLSLTGSNTEAFF. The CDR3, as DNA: TGTGCCAGCAGCTTGGGCCTTCTTTCCTTGACAGGGTCCAACACTGAAGCTTTCTTT. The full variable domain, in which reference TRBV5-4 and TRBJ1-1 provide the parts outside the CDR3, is ETGVTQSPTHLIKTRGQQVTLRCSSQSGHNTVSWYQQALGQGPQFIFQYYREEENGRGNFPPRFSGLQFPNYSSELNVNALELDDSALYLCASSLGLLSLTGSNTEAFFGQGTRLTVV.

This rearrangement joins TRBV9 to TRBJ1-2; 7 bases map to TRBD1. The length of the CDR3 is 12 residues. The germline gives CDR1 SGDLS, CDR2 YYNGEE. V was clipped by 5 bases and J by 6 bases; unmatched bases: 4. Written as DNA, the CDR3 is TGTGCCAGCAGTGACAGGGCAGATGGCTACACCTTC. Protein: CASSDRADGYTF.

The CDR3 sequence is CATSTKRGQGASGANVLTF. Here the CDR3 DNA reads TGTGCCACCAGCACAAAGCGTGGACAGGGGGCTAGTGGGGCCAACGTCCTGACTTTC. This chain joins TRBV15 and TRBJ2-6, with 11 bases identical to TRBD1. The germline gives CDR1 LNHNV, CDR2 YYDKDF (reference sequence). With V trimmed by 4 bases and J by 3 bases, 11 bases remained unmatched. This CDR3 contains 19 residues.

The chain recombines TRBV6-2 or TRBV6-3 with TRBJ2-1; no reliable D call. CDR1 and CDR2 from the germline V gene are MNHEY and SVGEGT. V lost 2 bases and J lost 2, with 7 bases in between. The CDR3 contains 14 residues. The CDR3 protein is CASSYVRAYNEQFF. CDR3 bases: TGTGCCAGCAGTTACGTACGGGCCTACAATGAGCAGTTCTTC.

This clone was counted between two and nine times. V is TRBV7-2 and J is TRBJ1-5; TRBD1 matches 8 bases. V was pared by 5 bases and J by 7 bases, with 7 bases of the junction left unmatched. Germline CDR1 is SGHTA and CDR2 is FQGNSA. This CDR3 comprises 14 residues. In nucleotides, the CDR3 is TGTGCCAGCAGCCCAGGACAGGGTAGACAGCCCCAGCATTTT. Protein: CASSPGQGRQPQHF.

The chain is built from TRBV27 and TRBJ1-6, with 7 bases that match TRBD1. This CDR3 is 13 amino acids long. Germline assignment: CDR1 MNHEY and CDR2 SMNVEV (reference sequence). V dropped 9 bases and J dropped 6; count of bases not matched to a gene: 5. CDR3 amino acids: CASVGGRNSPLHF. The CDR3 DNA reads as TGTGCCAGTGTAGGGGGCCGTAATTCACCCCTCCACTTT.

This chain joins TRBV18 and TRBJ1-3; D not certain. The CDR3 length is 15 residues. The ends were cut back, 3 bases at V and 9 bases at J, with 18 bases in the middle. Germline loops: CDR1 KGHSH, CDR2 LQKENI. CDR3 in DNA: TGTGCCAGCTCACCGACACCTGAAGTCCAAAGCACCATATATTTT. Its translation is CASSPTPEVQSTIYF. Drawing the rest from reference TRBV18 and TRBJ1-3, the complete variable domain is NAGVMQNPRHLVRRRGQEARLRCSPMKGHSHVYWYRQLPEEGLKFMVYLQKENIIDESGMPKERFSAEFPKEGPSILRIQQVVRGDSAAYFCASSPTPEVQSTIYFGEGSWLTVV.

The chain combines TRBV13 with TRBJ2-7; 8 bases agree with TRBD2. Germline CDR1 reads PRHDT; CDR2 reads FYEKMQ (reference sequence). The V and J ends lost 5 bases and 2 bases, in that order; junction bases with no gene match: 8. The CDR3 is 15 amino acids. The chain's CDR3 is CASSTFGGATYEQYF. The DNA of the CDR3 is TGTGCCAGCAGCACTTTCGGGGGGGCAACCTACGAGCAGTACTTC.

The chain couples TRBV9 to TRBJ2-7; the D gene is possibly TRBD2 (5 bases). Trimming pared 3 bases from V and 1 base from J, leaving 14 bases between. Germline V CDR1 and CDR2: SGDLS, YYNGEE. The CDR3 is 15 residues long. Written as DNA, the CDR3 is TGTGCCAGCAGCGCCAGCAACCGGGGATCCTACGAGCAGTACTTC. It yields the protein CASSASNRGSYEQYF.